This T cell receptor (beta chain) was profiled in a study of Graves' ophthalmopathy and Graves' hyperthyroidism (dated by TCRdb to 2016 to 2019). Background for the entire study: Peripheral blood was collected before any treatment was given, at the time of initial diagnosis. The study used signatures of the TCR beta repertoire to tell Graves' ophthalmopathy apart from Graves' hyperthyroidism and to predict which patients would progress to ophthalmopathy. In total, under 150 blood samples were TCR-sequenced: 40 to 45 ophthalmopathy, some 75 hyperthyroidism and about 17 hyperthyroidism-to-ophthalmopathy patients. To explore V-J signatures distinguishing ophthalmopathy from hyperthyroidism, a discovery set of approximately 100 patients (roughly 45 ophthalmopathy, about 57 stable hyperthyroidism) was enrolled. An independent validation cohort was composed of around 19 hyperthyroidism patients and 17 patients who later progressed from hyperthyroidism to ophthalmopathy. In over five hyperthyroidism patients, the T-cell repertoires found in thyroid tissue were compared with those found in blood. Once sampling was done, hyperthyroidism patients were given methimazole at a starting dose of 30 mg daily, while ophthalmopathy patients were given high-dose intravenous methylprednisolone.

This clonotype was detected many times. Its antigen remains unidentified. The input lacks base qualities; no much larger clone sits a single base away. On the study overall, not on this receptor specifically: Most expanded thyroid clonotypes with frequency above 0.001 were also detected in blood, suggesting blood repertoires may reflect the thyroid immune response. In validation, the model predicted ophthalmopathy progression with about 71% sensitivity and roughly 72% specificity; approximately 12 predicted patients were CT-confirmed with GO in a median of 6.5 months. In cross-validation, the 13-signature model distinguished ophthalmopathy from stable hyperthyroidism with approximately 90% sensitivity and roughly 81% specificity, while in the test set the corresponding values were roughly 80% and 75%. No statistical method was used to set the sample size in advance, and the investigators knew which group each participant was assigned to.

V gives up 1 base and J gives up 6 bases, and the segment between their germline ends measures 12 bases. The germline V gene sets CDR1 to LGHNT and CDR2 to FRNRAP. From the cysteine through the phenylalanine, the CDR3 covers 14 amino acids. The sequence is cut down to CDR3 DNA, 42 bases in frame from base 1. TCR beta CDR3 regions were amplified from RNA transcripts for repertoire sequencing. HTBI primers and the Qiagen OneStep RT-PCR kit were used in a first-round RT-PCR, which was followed by a second-round multiplex PCR, size selection and purification. Libraries were sequenced on an Illumina HiSeq2000 using paired-end 100 bp reads. The authors' pipeline ran thus. SOAPnuke was used to process the reads, throwing out any read that had adapters, had uncalled bases, had a mean Phred below 15, or lacked an exact constant-primer or identifier match. COPE v1.2.5 was used to merge the high-quality paired reads. Clonotypes were defined as unique nucleotide sequences and were aligned to IMGT TRB V, D and J references using MiTCR v1.1. The analysis was limited to V-J combinations with a frequency above 0.0001, which together covered 99.2% of repertoires. For each V-J combination, a TCR clonal expansion and chaos score was defined as F50 clonal expansion divided by the chaos observed in the TCRdist matrix. Welch's t-statistics and random forest were used to narrow the features down to more than 10 V-J combinations, which were then fed into a naive Bayes classifier. The similarity between thyroid and blood repertoires was quantified using the Morisita-Horn index. TCRdb's own reprocessing of the public reads used fastp at Q25 and MiXCR and kept productive beta chains. Each record represents a unique CDR3 protein, reported with the most common genes and DNA among its rows. Clone size and V and J calls follow TCRdb, not the original study. The sample contains a few hundred thousand distinct CDR3 sequences, about a sixth of them found a single time. The top ten clonotypes cover roughly 12% of the sample.

Ophthalmopathy patients had moderately to severely active disease, Clinical Activity Score of at least 3, NOSPECS grade of at least 4, and disease duration under 3 months. Patients with other autoimmune diseases, uncontrolled infections, pregnancy or lactation were excluded. Clinical symptoms, serum thyroxine, TRAb, thyroid ultrasound and orbital computed tomography were used for diagnosis. Ficoll-Paque density gradient centrifugation was used to isolate PBMCs from 9.5 to 10 ml of fresh peripheral blood. Total RNA was extracted using Trizol reagent, and RNA quality was checked on an Agilent 2100 Bioanalyzer.

Sequencing was performed on peripheral blood. The V and J genes are TRBV12-5 and TRBJ1-1; no confident D gene assignment can be made. The sequence came from an adult man with Graves' ophthalmopathy. DNA sequence: TGTGCTAGTGGTTTGGACAAGGGTAGTTCTGAAGCTTTCTTT. The encoded protein is CASGLDKGSSEAFF.